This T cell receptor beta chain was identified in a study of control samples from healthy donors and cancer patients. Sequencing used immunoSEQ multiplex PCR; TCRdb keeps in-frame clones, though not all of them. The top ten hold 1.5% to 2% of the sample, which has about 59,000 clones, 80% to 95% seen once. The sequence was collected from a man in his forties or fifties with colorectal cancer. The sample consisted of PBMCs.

CDR3 in DNA: TGTGCCAGCTCACAAGTGCCCGGGGAGCTGTTTTTT. Translating gives CASSQVPGELFF. This chain links TRBV18 with TRBJ2-2; no clear D gene. V dropped 4 bases and J dropped 6 bases, with 6 bases sitting between them. CDR1 is KGHSH, CDR2 LQKENI, per germline. CDR3 size: 12 residues.